The 27 T cell receptor beta chains below all came from one sample that was sequenced in a study of OX40 agonist ivuxolimab in advanced cancers. Sequencing used immunoSEQ multiplex PCR; TCRdb keeps in-frame clones, though not all of them. The data hold approximately 24,000 clones, with more than 80% observed a single time. The sequences come from CD4+ or CD8+ T cells sorted from blood, collected in a trial of the OX40 agonist ivuxolimab. These receptors originate from an adult with an advanced solid tumor such as melanoma, head and neck, liver or kidney cancer.

The J gene is TRBJ2-5, the V gene TRBV7-9; D possibly uses TRBD1 or TRBD2 (5 bases each). This CDR3 spans 14 amino acids. CDR1 is SEHNR, CDR2 FQNEAQ, per germline (reference sequence). V shed 5 bases and J shed 3 bases, with 13 bases lying between them. Here the CDR3 reads CASSPRGGKETQYF. CDR3 in DNA: TGTGCCAGCAGCCCGAGGGGCGGCAAAGAGACCCAGTACTTC.

The chain joins TRBV25-1 to TRBJ1-4, with 8 bases aligning to TRBD1. This CDR3 spans 15 amino acids. Germline lookup yields CDR1 MGHDK and CDR2 SYGVNS. Losses at the gene ends were 2 bases for V and 7 bases for J; bases not matched to a gene: 6. In DNA form, the CDR3 reads TGTGCCAGCAGTGAAGGTGGACAGGGTGTTGAAAAACTGTTTTTT. This sequence encodes CASSEGGQGVEKLFF.

This chain connects TRBV10-3 to TRBJ2-3, with D uncertain. Trimming removed 3 bases from V and 5 bases from J, with 6 bases in between. Germline-derived CDR1 and CDR2 are ENHRY and SYGVKD. This CDR3 is built from 12 residues. CDR3 in amino acids: CAISDTRDTQYF. The CDR3 coding sequence is TGTGCCATCAGTGATACGAGAGATACGCAGTATTTT.

The chain employs TRBV5-1 and TRBJ2-7, with 7 bases lining up with TRBD2. The CDR3 consists of 14 residues. Looked up from germline, CDR1 is SGHRS and CDR2 is YFSETQ. Trimming removed 4 bases from V and 5 bases from J; junction bases left unmatched: 9. CDR3 DNA sequence: TGCGCCAGCAGCCCGACCTACCGGGGGGACGAGCAGTACTTC. It is translated as CASSPTYRGDEQYF.

The genes are TRBV2 and TRBJ2-1, with TRBD2 matching 10 bases. The CDR3 consists of 14 residues. V lost 7 bases to trimming and J lost 8 bases; unmatched junction nucleotides: 8. CDR1 SNHLY and CDR2 FYNNEI come from the germline V gene. CDR3 residues: CASKREGLEDEQFF. The CDR3, as DNA: TGTGCCAGCAAGCGGGAGGGCCTCGAGGATGAGCAGTTCTTC.

The V call is TRBV2, the J call TRBJ2-5; 11 nucleotides match TRBD2. Germline CDR1 reads SNHLY; CDR2 reads FYNNEI. V trimming: 4 bases; J trimming: 3 bases; junction bases outside the gene matches: 10. The CDR3 is 17 residues long. The CDR3 DNA is TGTGCCAGCAGTGTCTCGACTAGCGGGGTCTTAGAAGAGACCCAGTACTTC. Translated, it gives CASSVSTSGVLEETQYF.

V is TRBV7-9 and J is TRBJ1-2, with 10 bases fitting TRBD1. The germline gives CDR1 SEHNR, CDR2 FQNEAQ (reference sequence). V trimming: 4 bases; J trimming: 4 bases; junction bases outside the gene matches: 6. This CDR3 contains 15 residues. The CDR3 reads CASSSGTGDSYGYTF. CDR3 DNA sequence: TGTGCCAGCAGCTCTGGGACAGGGGATTCCTATGGCTACACCTTC.

The CDR3 coding sequence is TGTGCTAGTGGTTCGGGACTAGCGGAAAAAGAGACCCAGTACTTC. The encoded protein is CASGSGLAEKETQYF. J is TRBJ2-5 and V is TRBV12-5; TRBD2 aligns across 11 bases. The CDR3 sequence is 15 residues long. J lost 3 bases, V lost 4 bases, and 4 bases had no gene match. Germline CDR1 reads LGHNT; CDR2 reads FRNRAP.

This chain connects TRBV6-5 to TRBJ1-1, with TRBD1 identical over 8 bases. J lost 6 bases, V lost 5 bases, and 11 bases had no gene match. Germline V CDR1 and CDR2: MNHEY, SVGAGI. The CDR3 length is 15 residues. The CDR3 reads CASSTRTGRDPEAFF. The CDR3 nucleotides are TGTGCCAGCAGTACCCGGACAGGGAGGGACCCTGAAGCTTTCTTT.

The chain employs TRBV21-1 and TRBJ2-5; TRBD1, the table's D call, lacks a check against the DNA. TRBV21-1 is a documented pseudogene. The CDR3 spans 17 residues. The CDR3 loop is CASSKKGWTGVQETQYF. CDR3 coding DNA: TGTGCCAGCAGCAAAAAGGGGTGGACAGGGGTCCAAGAGACCCAGTACTTC.

The chain links TRBV18 to TRBJ1-2, with TRBD1 matching over 9 bases. Germline V gene sequence: CDR1 KGHSH, CDR2 LQKENI. CDR3 length: 18 residues. Trimming took 2 bases from V and 6 from J; bases not matched to a gene: 16. The CDR3 here is CASSPRTGAIVSSNGYTF. In DNA, the CDR3 is TGTGCCAGCTCACCAAGGACAGGGGCGATAGTTTCATCGAATGGCTACACCTTC.

V and J are TRBV19 and TRBJ1-4, with D possibly being TRBD1 (5 bases). V was shortened by 4 bases and J by 5 bases, with 11 bases between the two germline ends. The CDR3 covers 14 residues. Germline loops: CDR1 LNHDA, CDR2 SQIVND (reference sequence). This chain's CDR3 is CASSNRGPNEKLFF. In DNA form, the CDR3 reads TGTGCCAGTAGTAACCGGGGCCCAAATGAAAAACTGTTTTTT.

This sequence joins TRBV5-1 and TRBJ2-3, with TRBD1 identical over 7 bases. The germline gives CDR1 SGHRS, CDR2 YFSETQ. V lost 4 bases to trimming and J lost 3 bases; unmatched junction nucleotides: 11. This CDR3 comprises 16 residues. The CDR3 is CASSHPQGMKTDTQYF. The CDR3 DNA is TGCGCCAGCAGCCATCCACAGGGGATGAAAACAGATACGCAGTATTTT.

The V and J genes are TRBV11-3 and TRBJ2-7, with D possibly matching TRBD2 (5 bases). V was pared by 1 base and J by 0 bases, with 10 bases between. The CDR3 totals 15 residues. Looked up from germline, CDR1 is SGHNT and CDR2 is YENEEA. The CDR3 loop reads CASSLGGPLSYEQYF. CDR3 DNA sequence: TGTGCCAGCAGCTTAGGAGGGCCCCTCTCCTACGAGCAGTACTTC.

V is TRBV18 and J is TRBJ2-3, with D hard to call. Germline V CDR1 and CDR2: KGHSH, LQKENI. This CDR3 has 13 amino acids. V was cut by 3 bases and J by 0 bases, with 4 bases left in between. The CDR3: CASSPDSTDTQYF. The CDR3 coding sequence is TGTGCCAGCTCACCGGACAGCACAGATACGCAGTATTTT.

The chain has TRBV7-9 and TRBJ1-2; weak D call: TRBD1 (5 bases). The CDR3 covers 14 residues. V lost 3 bases to trimming and J lost 6 bases, with 14 bases between them. Germline values: CDR1 SEHNR, CDR2 FQNEAQ (reference sequence). The CDR3, as DNA: TGTGCCAGCAGCTTTTATCAGGGCTTGGATGGCTACACCTTC. It yields the protein CASSFYQGLDGYTF.

The gene calls are TRBV11-2 and TRBJ2-3; the match to TRBD2 covers 9 bases. There are 15 residues in the CDR3. CDR1 SGHAT and CDR2 FQNNGV come from the germline V gene. V shed 2 bases and J 6 bases; nucleotides not matched to a gene: 6. CDR3 coding DNA: TGTGCCAGCAGCTTAAATGGCGGGGGGGCTGATACGCAGTATTTT. Translated, it gives CASSLNGGGADTQYF.

The chain combines TRBV4-3 with TRBJ2-4; 11 bases match TRBD2. V gave up 1 base and J gave up 5 bases; unmatched junction bases: 4. CDR1 and CDR2 from the germline V gene are LGHNA and YSLEER. The CDR3 sequence is 16 residues long. CDR3 protein: CASSQGVGLAENIQYF. Here the CDR3 DNA reads TGCGCCAGCAGCCAAGGGGTGGGACTAGCGGAAAACATTCAGTACTTC.

The sample holds a few counts of this clone. The V call is TRBV2, the J call TRBJ1-2, with D unclear. Trimming took 10 bases from V and 7 from J, leaving 13 bases between them. The length of the CDR3 is 11 residues. Germline assignment: CDR1 SNHLY and CDR2 FYNNEI. The CDR3 protein is CATSKMSGYTF. As DNA, the CDR3 is TGTGCCACCTCTAAAATGTCTGGCTACACCTTC. Drawing the rest from reference TRBV2 and TRBJ1-2, the complete variable domain is EPEVTQTPSHQVTQMGQEVILRCVPISNHLYFYWYRQILGQKVEFLVSFYNNEISEKSEIFDDQFSVERPDGSNFTLKIRSTKLEDSAMYFCATSKMSGYTFGSGTRLTVV.

The chain uses TRBV7-3 and TRBJ2-5; maybe TRBD2 (5 bases). CDR3 size: 13 residues. CDR1 and CDR2 (germline): SGHTA, FQGTGA. With 2 bases removed from V and 6 bases from J, the gap between germline ends came to 10 bases. The CDR3 is CASSLESGKTQYF. DNA of the CDR3: TGTGCCAGCAGCTTAGAATCCGGGAAGACCCAGTACTTC.

This clone was picked up one time. This sequence joins TRBV19 and TRBJ2-7, with D possibly being TRBD1 (6 bases). Germline CDR1 is LNHDA and CDR2 is SQIVND (reference sequence). V lost 10 bases, J lost 4 bases, and 17 bases lay in between. CDR3 size: 13 residues. CDR3: CATSRQGQYEQYF. As DNA, the CDR3 is TGTGCCACCTCTCGCCAGGGGCAGTACGAGCAGTACTTC.

This clone was observed a single time. The rearrangement links TRBV6-5 to TRBJ1-1; D unclear. Germline V gene lookup returns CDR1 MNHEY and CDR2 SVGAGI. This CDR3 spans 13 amino acids. Between the trimmed V and J ends, which lost 0 bases and 1 base, there was a span of 3 bases. CDR3 nucleotide sequence: TGTGCCAGCAGTTACTCGAAGAACACTGAAGCTTTCTTT. This sequence encodes CASSYSKNTEAFF.

This clone appeared a few times. V gene TRBV7-2 combines with J gene TRBJ2-7, with D maybe TRBD2 (7 bases). Germline V gene lookup returns CDR1 SGHTA and CDR2 FQGNSA. The CDR3 has 15 residues. Trimming removed 5 bases from V and 6 bases from J, with 20 bases in between. The CDR3 protein is CASSLAVGAGAEQYF. CDR3 bases: TGTGCCAGCAGCCTCGCGGTGGGGGCGGGAGCCGAGCAGTACTTC.

This clone has just one count. CDR3 protein: CASSQAGQGLPYEQYF. The CDR3 nucleotides read TGTGCCAGCAGTCAGGCCGGGCAGGGGCTTCCCTACGAGCAGTACTTC. The V and J genes are TRBV7-2 and TRBJ2-7, with D possibly being TRBD1 (6 bases). V gave up 6 bases and J gave up 2 bases, with 20 bases separating them. Germline lookup yields CDR1 SGHTA and CDR2 FQGNSA. The CDR3 runs 16 residues.

The gene calls are TRBV30 and TRBJ2-3, with 7 bases matching TRBD2. Germline V gene lookup returns CDR1 GTSNPN and CDR2 SVGIG (reference sequence). The CDR3 is 15 amino acids. V was pared by 3 bases and J by 4 bases, with 10 bases of the junction left unmatched. The CDR3: CAWSPGGSGPDTQYF. The DNA of the CDR3 is TGTGCCTGGAGCCCCGGCGGGAGCGGGCCAGATACGCAGTATTTT.

V usage is TRBV6-5 and J usage is TRBJ2-2; tentative D call: TRBD2 (6 bases). The CDR3 consists of 13 residues. V lost 8 bases to trimming and J lost 3 bases, with 10 bases between them. From germline, CDR1 is MNHEY and CDR2 SVGAGI. In nucleotides, the CDR3 is TGTGCCAGCGGGGACTCCTACACCGGGGAGCTGTTTTTT. Its translation: CASGDSYTGELFF.

On this clone: The junction departs from the called germline gene at one end, perhaps through a read error. The chain joins TRBV29-1 to TRBJ2-4; D unclear. Germline V gives CDR1 SQVTM, CDR2 ANQGSEA. The CDR3 has 12 amino acids. The CDR3 DNA is TGCAGCGTTGACGCCGGACCGGGCATTCGGTACTTC. This gives the protein CSVDAGPGIRYF.